A single sample gave rise to the 8 T cell receptor beta chains below, sequenced in a study of low-dose radiotherapy and immunotherapy resistance in tumors. TRAV- and TRBV-specific primers primed first-strand cDNA, covering alpha and beta chains. Using a constant-region primer together with a V-primer adapter, TCRs were subjected to about 18 PCR cycles of amplification. Each CDR3 protein is one row after TCRdb ran MiXCR on the reads. Of approximately 13,000 distinct CDR3 sequences in the sample, roughly 60% were seen once. The receptors were gathered from a human donor with advanced metastatic prostate, ovarian, gallbladder or colorectal cancer (not recorded which). This table probably holds off-target reads from a library built for another chain.

The V and J genes are TRBV27 and TRBJ1-1; 8 nucleotides line up with TRBD1. V lost 4 bases, J lost 2 bases, and 0 bases stayed unmatched. Germline loops: CDR1 MNHEY, CDR2 SMNVEV (reference sequence). The CDR3 has 13 amino acids. The CDR3, as DNA: TGTGCCAGCAGTTCAGGGGGCAACACTGAAGCTTTCTTT. It is translated as CASSSGGNTEAFF.

The chain uses TRBV7-2 and TRBJ1-1; 7 bases align to TRBD1. The germline CDR1 and CDR2 sequences are SGHTA and FQGNSA. V dropped 1 base and J dropped 4; count of bases not matched to a gene: 15. The CDR3 extends over 18 amino acids. The CDR3 loop is CASSLVSRGRGQGTEAFF. Here the CDR3 DNA reads TGTGCCAGCAGCTTAGTATCGAGGGGGCGGGGGCAAGGCACTGAAGCTTTCTTT.

The chain joins TRBV12-3 or TRBV12-4 to TRBJ2-6; 8 bases are a match to TRBD1. V trimming: 6 bases; J trimming: 0 bases; junction bases outside the gene matches: 10. CDR3 length: 18 residues. DNA of the CDR3: TGTGCCAGCAGCTTATGGGACAGGTGGAGCTCTGGGGCCAACGTCCTGACTTTC. It specifies CASSLWDRWSSGANVLTF.

The chain combines TRBV29-1 with TRBJ2-2; tentatively, D is TRBD2 (6 bases). The germline CDR1 and CDR2 sequences are SQVTM and ANQGSEA. V lost 4 bases to trimming and J lost 4 bases, with 10 bases between them. The CDR3 totals 13 residues. The CDR3: CSVAGGSTGELFF. CDR3 in DNA: TGCAGCGTTGCCGGGGGATCCACCGGGGAGCTGTTTTTT.

A few counts support this clonotype. The chain couples TRBV28 to TRBJ2-3, with D possibly TRBD2 on 6 matching bases. From germline, CDR1 is MDHEN and CDR2 SYDVKM. V shed 6 bases and J shed 0 bases, with 13 bases lying between them. The CDR3 covers 15 residues. CDR3 DNA sequence: TGTGCCAGCAGCCCTCCGGCGGGGAGCACAGATACGCAGTATTTT. Protein: CASSPPAGSTDTQYF.

This chain joins TRBV7-2 and TRBJ2-3, with D hard to call. Germline V gene data show CDR1 as SGHTA and CDR2 as FQGNSA. With 4 bases removed from V and 5 bases from J, the gap between germline ends came to 10 bases. This CDR3 contains 13 residues. CDR3: CASSSFERDTQYF. The CDR3 bases are TGTGCCAGCAGCTCCTTTGAGAGAGATACGCAGTATTTT.

This clonotype was detected only a few times. The V call is TRBV29-1, the J call TRBJ1-2, with D maybe TRBD1 (6 bases). Trimming left V 6 bases short and J 0 bases short, with 14 bases between. CDR1 and CDR2 (germline): SQVTM, ANQGSEA. This CDR3 has 14 residues. The CDR3 here is CSVSRDTSNYGYTF. DNA of the CDR3: TGCAGCGTCAGCCGGGACACGTCTAACTATGGCTACACCTTC.

The chain employs TRBV10-3 and TRBJ2-7; the D gene is possibly TRBD1 (5 bases). Per germline, CDR1 ENHRY and CDR2 SYGVKD. The CDR3 has 15 residues. Trimming took 2 bases from V and 4 from J, leaving 15 bases between them. CDR3 nucleotide sequence: TGTGCCATCAGTGAGGTGGCAGTTAGGGGTTACGAGCAGTACTTC. Translating gives CAISEVAVRGYEQYF.